What follows are 30 T cell receptor beta chains derived from one specimen sequenced in a study of T cell responses to AZD1222 COVID-19 vaccine. Using immunoSEQ multiplex PCR, the repertoire was profiled, and TCRdb retains in-frame clones only, with some absent. The sample consists of fewer than 150,000 clones, 93% of them appearing once. The source material was peripheral blood, sampled on day 0 of AZD1222 vaccination. Receptor source: an adult in good health.

This chain links TRBV28 with TRBJ1-2; a possible D gene is TRBD1 (5 bases). The CDR3 sequence is 14 residues long. V lost 2 bases to trimming and J lost 8 bases, with 15 bases between them. CDR1 MDHEN and CDR2 SYDVKM come from the germline V gene. The CDR3 DNA sequence: TGTGCCAGCAGTTTACCGGGGACGGCTCGGGGCTACACCTTC. Its protein is CASSLPGTARGYTF.

This clone has just a few counts. The rearrangement uses TRBV5-6 and TRBJ2-7, with D possibly being TRBD2 (6 bases). The V and J ends lost 0 bases and 2 bases respectively, with 12 bases between them. CDR3 length: 15 amino acids. Germline assignment: CDR1 SGHDT and CDR2 YYEEEE. CDR3 residues: CASSLEPGEAYEQYF. Written as DNA, the CDR3 is TGTGCCAGCAGCTTGGAACCTGGGGAGGCCTACGAGCAGTACTTC.

The chain employs TRBV28 and TRBJ1-4; D gene unclear. The CDR3 is 11 residues long. Germline V CDR1 and CDR2: MDHEN, SYDVKM. The V end was cut by 10 bases, the J end by 8 bases, with 11 bases between. The CDR3 sequence is CAILSGEKLFF. DNA for the CDR3: TGTGCCATTCTCTCGGGAGAAAAACTGTTTTTT.

CDR3 protein: CASSFPSTDTQYF. The CDR3 DNA reads TGCGCCAGCAGCTTTCCTAGCACAGATACGCAGTATTTT. The chain has TRBV5-1 and TRBJ2-3; D is undetermined. V dropped 2 bases and J dropped 0 bases, with 4 bases sitting between them. This CDR3 spans 13 amino acids. Germline V gene data show CDR1 as SGHRS and CDR2 as YFSETQ.

This clone was observed once. The chain combines TRBV5-1 with TRBJ2-1, with TRBD2 as a possible D gene (6 bases). V was cut by 1 base and J by 7 bases, with 18 bases left in between. Germline lookup yields CDR1 SGHRS and CDR2 YFSETQ. The CDR3 runs to 16 residues. CDR3 DNA sequence: TGCGCCAGCAGCTTGACTTCCGGAGGGCCCATGAATGAGCAGTTCTTC. This gives the protein CASSLTSGGPMNEQFF.

The V and J genes are TRBV19 and TRBJ2-3; 7 positions agree with TRBD1. Germline V lookup: CDR1 LNHDA, CDR2 SQIVND (reference sequence). The ends lost 0 bases at V and 0 bases at J; junction bases unmatched: 0. The CDR3 consists of 15 residues. The CDR3 DNA follows: TGTGCCAGTAGTATAGAGACAGGGAGCACAGATACGCAGTATTTT. It specifies CASSIETGSTDTQYF.

The chain is built from TRBV7-6 and TRBJ1-2, with a tentative D call TRBD1 (5 bases). The CDR3 runs to 13 residues. Germline CDR1 SGHVS, CDR2 FNYEAQ. Trimming cost V 4 bases and J 7 bases, with 13 bases left between them. The CDR3 DNA sequence: TGTGCCAGCAGCTCGCCGGGGGTAACTGGCTACACCTTC. This codes for CASSSPGVTGYTF.

This clone was picked up one time. The chain recombines TRBV5-1 with TRBJ1-2; maybe TRBD1 (5 bases). The CDR3 length is 16 residues. Germline CDR1 is SGHRS and CDR2 is YFSETQ. V lost 3 bases and J 5 bases, leaving 20 bases between the germline ends. CDR3 protein: CASSSDGTPEGYGYTF. CDR3 in DNA: TGCGCCAGCAGCTCGGACGGGACTCCCGAGGGGTATGGCTACACCTTC.

This clone was recorded only once. The rearrangement links TRBV4-1 to TRBJ2-5; 8 bases map to TRBD2. The CDR3 runs to 17 residues. The ends lost 0 bases at V and 4 bases at J; junction bases unmatched: 10. CDR1 MGHRA and CDR2 YSYEKL come from the germline V gene. In DNA form, the CDR3 reads TGCGCCAGCAGCCAAGAACCCAGCGGGAGTCACAGAGAGACCCAGTACTTC. Its protein product is CASSQEPSGSHRETQYF.

The chain links TRBV20-1 to TRBJ2-5; D gene unclear. The V gene lost 5 bases and the J gene lost 3 bases, with 1 base spanning the gap. Germline CDR1 and CDR2: DFQATT and SNEGSKA (reference sequence). The CDR3 consists of 9 residues. In DNA, the CDR3 is TGCAGTGCTGAAGAGACCCAGTACTTC. Amino acid sequence: CSAEETQYF.

The genes are TRBV28 and TRBJ1-2; D is unclear. The CDR3 runs to 10 residues. The germline V gene encodes CDR1 MDHEN and CDR2 SYDVKM. Trimming left V 5 bases short and J 13 bases short, with 11 bases between. In nucleotides, the CDR3 is TGTGCCAGCAGTGGTCCCGTCCGCACCTTC. This encodes CASSGPVRTF.

This chain connects TRBV11-1 to TRBJ1-4; D gene uncertain. Germline CDR1 SGHAT, CDR2 FQDESV (reference sequence). The ends were cut back, 2 bases at V and 6 bases at J, with 10 bases in the middle. The CDR3 consists of 14 residues. CDR3: CASSLTFGDEKLFF. The CDR3 DNA follows: TGTGCCAGCAGCTTAACGTTCGGTGATGAAAAACTGTTTTTT. The full variable domain, with the rest looked up from reference TRBV11-1 and TRBJ1-4, is EAEVAQSPRYKITEKSQAVAFWCDPISGHATLYWYRQILGQGPELLVQFQDESVVDDSQLPKDRFSAERLKGVDSTLKIQPAELGDSAMYLCASSLTFGDEKLFFGSGTQLSVL.

The V and J genes are TRBV19 and TRBJ2-2; 11 nucleotides match TRBD1. The germline V gene has CDR1 LNHDA and CDR2 SQIVND (reference sequence). V was clipped by 7 bases and J by 5 bases; unmatched bases: 9. This CDR3 is built from 16 residues. The CDR3 sequence is CASTYTGTGGTGELFF. The DNA of the CDR3 is TGTGCCAGTACCTATACCGGGACAGGGGGTACCGGGGAGCTGTTTTTT.

The genes are TRBV4-1 and TRBJ2-1, with 9 bases lining up with TRBD2. V lost 3 bases, J lost 15 bases, and 9 bases stayed unmatched. The CDR3 spans 13 residues. Germline loops: CDR1 MGHRA, CDR2 YSYEKL. The CDR3, as DNA: TGCGCCAGCAGCCATGAAGCTAGCGGGAAGGGGTTCTTC. Protein: CASSHEASGKGFF.

This chain links TRBV7-3 with TRBJ2-1; a weak D match, TRBD2 (6 bases). Germline CDR1 SGHTA, CDR2 FQGTGA. CDR3 length: 16 residues. V lost 4 bases, J lost 5 bases, and 18 bases lay in between. For the CDR3, the DNA is TGTGCCAGCAGCTCGTCTGGTGCTAGCGTTAACAATGAGCAGTTCTTC. Residues: CASSSSGASVNNEQFF.

The rearrangement uses TRBV28 and TRBJ1-5; D unresolved. The germline CDR1 and CDR2 sequences are MDHEN and SYDVKM. V was clipped by 3 bases and J by 4 bases, with 7 bases between them. This CDR3 contains 13 residues. The CDR3 here is CASSLRPNQPQHF. The CDR3 nucleotides are TGTGCCAGCAGTTTGAGGCCAAATCAGCCCCAGCATTTT.

V and J are TRBV29-1 and TRBJ1-2; 10 bases line up with TRBD1. V lost 6 bases and J lost 2; bases outside the gene matches: 12. The CDR3 is made up of 16 amino acids. Germline V gene data show CDR1 as SQVTM and CDR2 as ANQGSEA. The CDR3, as DNA: TGCAGCGTCGGATCAAGCGGACAGGGGGGAAACTATGGCTACACCTTC. Protein: CSVGSSGQGGNYGYTF.

This chain connects TRBV10-3 to TRBJ1-5; D is unclear. This CDR3 comprises 14 residues. Germline V gene lookup returns CDR1 ENHRY and CDR2 SYGVKD. Trimming cost V 4 bases and J 3 bases, with 10 bases left between them. The CDR3 spells CAISGEGNNQPQHF. DNA for the CDR3: TGTGCCATCAGTGGAGAAGGGAACAATCAGCCCCAGCATTTT.

This sequence joins TRBV9 and TRBJ1-5; 7 nucleotides align to TRBD1. The CDR3 sequence is 15 residues long. The V and J ends lost 3 bases and 1 base, in that order; junction bases with no gene match: 4. The germline CDR1 and CDR2 sequences are SGDLS and YYNGEE. CDR3 coding DNA: TGTGCCAGCAGCGCGACGACAGGGAGCAATCAGCCCCAGCATTTT. It yields the protein CASSATTGSNQPQHF.

The rearrangement uses TRBV27 and TRBJ1-1; TRBD1 matches 9 bases. CDR1 and CDR2 from the germline V gene are MNHEY and SMNVEV (reference sequence). CDR3 size: 13 residues. The ends lost 7 bases at V and 4 bases at J; junction bases unmatched: 4. This CDR3 is CASTRTGVTEAFF. The CDR3 DNA is TGTGCCAGCACACGGACAGGGGTCACTGAAGCTTTCTTT.

The genes are TRBV3-1 (or the pseudogene TRBV3-2) and TRBJ1-5; D gene uncertain. Between the trimmed V and J ends, which lost 0 bases and 0 bases, there was a span of 12 bases. The germline V gene has CDR1 LGHDT and CDR2 YNNKEL (reference sequence). The CDR3 extends over 17 amino acids. CDR3 sequence reads: CASSQDLWAGSNQPQHF. The CDR3 DNA is TGTGCCAGCAGCCAAGATCTTTGGGCGGGTAGCAATCAGCCCCAGCATTTT.

The chain recombines TRBV7-2 with TRBJ1-1; D is ambiguous. The CDR3 loop spans 11 amino acids. Germline values: CDR1 SGHTA, CDR2 FQGNSA. Trimming removed 3 bases at V and 7 bases at J, with 6 bases between. CDR3: CASSFRIEAFF. CDR3 nucleotides: TGTGCCAGCAGCTTCCGAATTGAAGCTTTCTTT.

The chain combines TRBV19 with TRBJ2-6; D gene unclear. Germline CDR1 LNHDA, CDR2 SQIVND (reference sequence). This CDR3 region has 15 residues. With 6 bases removed from V and 6 bases from J, the gap between germline ends came to 15 bases. CDR3 in amino acids: CASSADGLTANVLTF. CDR3 nucleotides: TGTGCCAGTAGCGCTGACGGTCTCACGGCCAACGTCCTGACTTTC.

This clone has just one count. This sequence joins TRBV2 and TRBJ2-3; no clear D. V lost 6 bases and J 1 base, leaving 14 bases between the germline ends. The length of the CDR3 is 15 residues. Per the germline V gene, CDR1 is SNHLY and CDR2 is FYNNEI. The CDR3 spells CASRREQLRTDTQYF. For the CDR3, the DNA is TGTGCCAGCAGGCGTGAACAACTCCGCACAGATACGCAGTATTTT.

The chain couples TRBV9 to TRBJ2-5; maybe TRBD2 (5 bases). CDR3 size: 12 residues. With 10 bases removed from V and 4 bases from J, the gap between germline ends came to 14 bases. CDR1 and CDR2 from the germline V gene are SGDLS and YYNGEE. The CDR3 DNA reads TGTGCCCAACTAGAATTGAGAGAGACCCAGTACTTC. It codes for CAQLELRETQYF.

The chain combines TRBV5-1 with TRBJ2-1; maybe TRBD2 (6 bases). Trimming pared 0 bases from V and 6 bases from J, leaving 16 bases between. Germline V gene lookup returns CDR1 SGHRS and CDR2 YFSETQ. There are 16 residues in the CDR3. CDR3 protein: CASSLGSAGSPNEQFF. CDR3 nucleotide sequence: TGCGCCAGCAGCTTGGGATCTGCGGGAAGCCCCAATGAGCAGTTCTTC.

The rearrangement joins TRBV4-3 to TRBJ2-7, with a weak D call TRBD2 (6 bases). Trimming took 0 bases from V and 2 from J, leaving 14 bases between them. Germline V gene sequence: CDR1 LGHNA, CDR2 YSLEER. The length of the CDR3 is 16 residues. CDR3 nucleotides: TGCGCCAGCAGCCAAGATGGGACTCAAGGGGCCTACGAGCAGTACTTC. Protein product: CASSQDGTQGAYEQYF.

In regard to this clone: The germline gene is not matched at one end of the junction; a read error may be the cause. V and J are TRBV20-1 and TRBJ1-2, with a tentative D call TRBD1 (5 bases). Germline loops: CDR1 DFQATT, CDR2 SNEGSKA (reference sequence). The CDR3 totals 8 residues. CDR3: CSARGTSF. The CDR3 DNA is TGCAGTGCTCGCGGGACTTCCTTC.

This chain links TRBV5-1 with TRBJ2-7; D perhaps matches TRBD2 (5 bases). V dropped 0 bases and J dropped 5 bases, with 12 bases sitting between them. Germline V gene data show CDR1 as SGHRS and CDR2 as YFSETQ. The CDR3 consists of 14 residues. In DNA form, the CDR3 reads TGCGCCAGCAGCTTGGGGGTCTCGGGGAACGAGCAGTACTTC. Encoded protein: CASSLGVSGNEQYF. Together with reference TRBV5-1 and TRBJ2-7, the CDR3 gives the full variable domain: KAGVTQTPRYLIKTRGQQVTLSCSPISGHRSVSWYQQTPGQGLQFLFEYFSETQRNKGNFPGRFSGRQFSNSRSEMNVSTLELGDSALYLCASSLGVSGNEQYFGPGTRLTVT.

The chain joins TRBV7-2 to TRBJ1-1; D call uncertain. The CDR3 totals 13 residues. V shed 2 bases and J shed 4 bases, with 8 bases lying between them. The germline gives CDR1 SGHTA, CDR2 FQGNSA. CDR3 protein: CASSLQGLTEAFF. CDR3 nucleotides: TGTGCCAGCAGCTTACAAGGGCTCACTGAAGCTTTCTTT.